This TCR beta chain came from a study of a mutant IDH1 vaccine in newly diagnosed glioma. Study-wide context: Across weeks 1, 3, 5, 7, 11, 15, 19 and 23, patients received a vaccination each time, eight in all. Vaccines were first given 4-6 weeks after radiotherapy alone, or with temozolomide cycles. Findings and caveats of the study: Vaccination induced immune responses in roughly 93% of patients.

On this clone itself: As yet, its antigen is unknown.

Sample time point: week 5, during vaccination. One vaccine dose held 300 ug of mutant IDH1 20-mer peptide and came with topical imiquimod. Deletions cut 11 bases from V and 6 bases from J, with 10 bases between. Germline V lookup: CDR1 KGHSH, CDR2 LQKENI. CDR3 length: 11 amino acids. Here immunoSEQ multiplex PCR was the method, and the copy in TCRdb shows in-frame clones only, minus some. The sample holds 39,000 or so clones; around three quarters are singletons and the top ten take more than 5%. The sample in question was PBMCs, obtained from a glioma patient whose treatment included an IDH1 peptide vaccine. The chain has TRBV18 and TRBJ2-2; D gene uncertain. The sequence derives from a man between 35 and 55 years old with glioma. The CDR3 spells CASQASGELFF. The CDR3 nucleotides are TGTGCCTCCCAGGCGTCCGGGGAGCTGTTTTTT.